Reported below is one TCR beta chain. The age range of participants was about 18 to 89 years, with residence in roughly 25 US areas. The authors' processing: Amplification of reference gene primers provided the estimated nucleated cell counts. The data were produced by immunoSEQ multiplex PCR, yet TCRdb's version contains in-frame clones alone and is incomplete. For V, J and clone size, that table is used; D and trimming come from the DNA. This table holds 250,000 or so clones, 70% to 90% found once. The data are from a study of blood T cell repertoires in COVID-19. Study-level background: COVID-19 samples from acute and convalescent phases originated in the United States, Italy and Spain. T cells, B-cell-depleted T cells, or PBMCs provided the cDNA or gDNA that served as material.

Trimming took off 3 bases at V and 0 bases at J, with 6 bases between the two ends. This CDR3 is 14 amino acids long. CDR1 is MGHDK and CDR2 is SYGVNS in the germline V gene. Sequencing was carried out using PBMCs or T cells enriched from blood (not recorded which). The rearrangement joins TRBV25-1 to TRBJ1-3; D is unresolved. This receptor was obtained from a young man who had recovered from COVID-19. The CDR3 loop is CASSDRYSGNTIYF. CDR3 DNA sequence: TGTGCCAGCAGTGACCGGTACTCTGGAAACACCATATATTTT.